The 30 T cell receptor beta chains presented below share a single source sample, sequenced in a study of blood T cell repertoires in COVID-19 (dated by TCRdb to the early 2020s). Library prep was done by the immunoSEQ multiplex PCR assay. Held by TCRdb, this immuneACCESS table contains in-frame sequences only and omits some clones. Under half of the omission traces to an unresolved V gene where checked; the cause of the rest is unknown. The sample table contains 200,000 to 300,000 clones; only one count was recorded for 87% of them. Approximately 2.4% of the sample rests with the top ten. Input material: PBMCs or T cells enriched from blood (not recorded which). These TCRs come from a woman younger than 45 with acute COVID-19.

The rearrangement joins TRBV18 to TRBJ2-5, with D perhaps matching TRBD1 (5 bases). CDR1 KGHSH and CDR2 LQKENI come from the germline V gene. The germline V and J ends were trimmed by 3 bases and 3 bases, with 8 bases remaining between them. This CDR3 is built from 13 residues. DNA of the CDR3: TGTGCCAGCTCACCGGAGACAGAAGAGACCCAGTACTTC. Encoded protein: CASSPETEETQYF.

The gene calls are TRBV13 and TRBJ1-2, with 9 bases identical to TRBD1. CDR1 and CDR2 (germline): PRHDT, FYEKMQ (reference sequence). V gave up 1 base and J gave up 8 bases; unmatched junction bases: 8. The CDR3 length is 15 residues. The CDR3 nucleotides read TGTGCCAGCAGCTTAGTAGGGACAGGGCGAGAGGGCTACACCTTC. It yields the protein CASSLVGTGREGYTF. Using reference TRBV13 and TRBJ1-2 for the parts outside the CDR3, the full variable domain is AAGVIQSPRHLIKEKRETATLKCYPIPRHDTVYWYQQGPGQDPQFLISFYEKMQSDKGSIPDRFSAQQFSDYHSELNMSSLELGDSALYFCASSLVGTGREGYTFGSGTRLTVV.

This chain links TRBV5-1 with TRBJ1-2, with D possibly TRBD1 on 5 matching bases. Per the germline V gene, CDR1 is SGHRS and CDR2 is YFSETQ. V lost 1 base to trimming and J lost 3 bases, with 13 bases between them. The CDR3 extends over 15 amino acids. The DNA for the CDR3 is TGCGCCAGCAGCTTGCGGGCAGGGAGGGACTATGGCTACACCTTC. It yields the protein CASSLRAGRDYGYTF.

V usage is TRBV3-1 (or the pseudogene TRBV3-2) and J usage is TRBJ1-4; D unresolved. The CDR3 runs 14 residues. Germline CDR1 and CDR2: LGHDT and YNNKEL (reference sequence). Trimming shortened V by 4 bases and J by 11 bases, and 17 bases separated the two germline ends. CDR3 sequence (DNA): TGTGCCAGCAGCCCCGGTTGGGAGATTGGTAAACTGTTTTTT. It encodes CASSPGWEIGKLFF.

This clone was picked up one time. V is TRBV30 and J is TRBJ2-3; D unresolved. Germline values: CDR1 GTSNPN, CDR2 SVGIG (reference sequence). Trimming pared 2 bases from V and 9 bases from J, leaving 15 bases between. The CDR3 is 13 amino acids. CDR3 residues: CAWSIASVETQYF. The CDR3 DNA reads TGTGCCTGGAGTATCGCCAGCGTAGAGACGCAGTATTTT.

V is TRBV4-1 and J is TRBJ2-2; the D gene is possibly TRBD2 (6 bases). Germline V gene sequence: CDR1 MGHRA, CDR2 YSYEKL. CDR3 length equals 16 residues. Trimming took off 1 base at V and 4 bases at J, with 13 bases between the two ends. The CDR3 DNA is TGCGCCAGCAGCCAAGCCGGGACTCAACGCACCGGGGAGCTGTTTTTT. Translating it yields CASSQAGTQRTGELFF.

This rearrangement joins TRBV6-5 to TRBJ2-1, with D perhaps TRBD1 (6 bases). This CDR3 comprises 15 residues. Germline CDR1 and CDR2: MNHEY and SVGAGI. V dropped 5 bases and J dropped 3 bases, with 14 bases sitting between them. CDR3 nucleotide sequence: TGTGCCAGCAGTCCCCCCAGGGGTGGCTACAATGAGCAGTTCTTC. Its protein product is CASSPPRGGYNEQFF.

The chain joins TRBV6-6 to TRBJ2-5, with D unresolved. Trimming stripped 5 bases from V and 5 bases from J, with 6 bases between. The germline V gene encodes CDR1 MNHNY and CDR2 SVGAGI (reference sequence). The CDR3 has 11 amino acids. CDR3 amino acids: CASSTWETQYF. DNA of the CDR3: TGTGCCAGCAGTACATGGGAGACCCAGTACTTC.

The chain joins TRBV6-2 or TRBV6-3 to TRBJ1-1; a possible D gene is TRBD1 (6 bases). Germline V lookup: CDR1 MNHEY, CDR2 SVGEGT. CDR3 size: 16 residues. The ends were cut back, 5 bases at V and 5 bases at J, with 21 bases in the middle. The CDR3 protein is CASSNTLQGALTEAFF. The CDR3, as DNA: TGTGCCAGCAGTAACACTTTACAGGGTGCGTTGACTGAAGCTTTCTTT.

This clone was observed once. This chain uses TRBV15 with TRBJ1-3; D is unresolved. Germline values: CDR1 LNHNV, CDR2 YYDKDF (reference sequence). Trimming removed 3 bases from V and 1 base from J, with 4 bases in between. The CDR3 length is 13 residues. CDR3 in DNA: TGTGCCACCAGCAGGTATTCTGGAAACACCATATATTTT. It specifies CATSRYSGNTIYF. The full variable domain, rest sourced from reference TRBV15 and TRBJ1-3, is DAMVIQNPRYQVTQFGKPVTLSCSQTLNHNVMYWYQQKSSQAPKLLFHYYDKDFNNEADTPDNFQSRRPNTSFCFLDIRSPGLGDTAMYLCATSRYSGNTIYFGEGSWLTVV.

The V and J genes are TRBV7-2 and TRBJ2-7; 16 nucleotides agree with TRBD2. Germline CDR1 is SGHTA and CDR2 is FQGNSA. V gave up 1 base and J gave up 6 bases; unmatched junction bases: 9. The CDR3 loop spans 18 amino acids. DNA for the CDR3: TGTGCCAGCAGCTTAGAGGCGGGACTAGCGGGGGGGCTTGTCGAGCAGTACTTC. Protein sequence: CASSLEAGLAGGLVEQYF.

The chain recombines TRBV2 with TRBJ1-3; 7 bases line up with TRBD1. Germline V gene sequence: CDR1 SNHLY, CDR2 FYNNEI. CDR3 length equals 15 residues. V lost 1 base and J lost 6; bases outside the gene matches: 6. CDR3 residues: CASSEDRGAENTIYF. As DNA, the CDR3 is TGTGCCAGCAGTGAAGACAGGGGAGCGGAAAACACCATATATTTT.

This chain uses TRBV5-6 with TRBJ1-2; tentative D call: TRBD1 (5 bases). This CDR3 comprises 16 residues. Germline lookup yields CDR1 SGHDT and CDR2 YYEEEE. The V end was cut by 1 base, the J end by 2 bases, with 15 bases between. The CDR3 bases are TGTGCCAGCAGCTTGTATGGGGCCGTGAAAAACTATGGCTACACCTTC. As protein: CASSLYGAVKNYGYTF. The full variable domain, its missing parts supplied by reference TRBV5-6 and TRBJ1-2, is DAGVTQSPTHLIKTRGQQVTLRCSPKSGHDTVSWYQQALGQGPQFIFQYYEEEERQRGNFPDRFSGHQFPNYSSELNVNALLLGDSALYLCASSLYGAVKNYGYTFGSGTRLTVV.

V is TRBV10-2 and J is TRBJ2-5; 9 bases agree with TRBD2. The CDR3 is made up of 13 amino acids. V lost 4 bases and J lost 5; bases outside the gene matches: 2. From germline, CDR1 is WSHSY and CDR2 SAAADI. Written as DNA, the CDR3 is TGCGCCAGCAGTGGGCTAGCGGGGGAGACCCAGTACTTC. It yields the protein CASSGLAGETQYF.

The CDR3 here is CASSLHSNYGYTF. The CDR3 nucleotides are TGTGCCAGCAGTTTGCACAGCAACTATGGCTACACCTTC. The rearrangement joins TRBV12-3 or TRBV12-4 to TRBJ1-2; D not resolved. The V end lost 3 bases, the J end lost 2 bases, and 7 bases lay between the germline ends. The CDR3 is made up of 13 amino acids.

The J gene is TRBJ2-3, the V gene TRBV5-1, with TRBD1 matching 11 bases. The CDR3 extends over 15 amino acids. After removal of 4 bases from V and 3 bases from J, the junction contained 4 bases not matched to a gene. Germline values: CDR1 SGHRS, CDR2 YFSETQ. DNA of the CDR3: TGCGCCAGCAGCGATGGACAGGGGGCAACAGATACGCAGTATTTT. Amino acid sequence: CASSDGQGATDTQYF.

The V and J genes are TRBV7-2 and TRBJ1-2; D gene uncertain. The germline V gene encodes CDR1 SGHTA and CDR2 FQGNSA. Trimming shortened V by 3 bases and J by 1 base, and 12 bases separated the two germline ends. There are 15 residues in the CDR3. The CDR3 nucleotides are TGTGCCAGCAGCTTCGGTTACCTAAATAACTATGGCTACACCTTC. It yields the protein CASSFGYLNNYGYTF.

Worth noting for this clone: The sample carries other DNA sequences with the same CDR3. The chain has TRBV6-5 and TRBJ1-1; D is ambiguous. Germline V gene lookup returns CDR1 MNHEY and CDR2 SVGAGI. V lost 5 bases to trimming and J lost 0 bases, with 7 bases between them. This CDR3 contains 13 residues. The CDR3 DNA is TGTGCCAGCAGTCTTCAGTTGAACACTGAAGCTTTCTTT. This sequence encodes CASSLQLNTEAFF.

V and J are TRBV12-3 or TRBV12-4 and TRBJ2-1, with D possibly TRBD2 on 7 matching bases. V lost 7 bases, J lost 3 bases, and 10 bases lay in between. The CDR3 sequence is 13 residues long. The DNA for the CDR3 is TGTGCCAGCACGGGGGGCGTCTACAATGAGCAGTTCTTC. Its translation is CASTGGVYNEQFF.

This clone was seen only once. The chain has TRBV30 and TRBJ2-1; 9 positions match TRBD2. Germline CDR1 is GTSNPN and CDR2 is SVGIG (reference sequence). This CDR3 is built from 15 residues. V gave up 1 base and J gave up 1 base; unmatched junction bases: 2. This CDR3 reads CAWSGLADSYNEQFF. CDR3 in DNA: TGTGCCTGGAGTGGACTAGCGGATTCCTACAATGAGCAGTTCTTC.

The DNA for the CDR3 is TGCGCCAGCAGCTTGGCGGCAACTAATGAAAAACTGTTTTTT. It yields the protein CASSLAATNEKLFF. The rearrangement uses TRBV5-1 and TRBJ1-4, with D hard to call. This CDR3 has 14 amino acids. Looked up from germline, CDR1 is SGHRS and CDR2 is YFSETQ. V lost 0 bases and J lost 0, with 3 bases in between. Full variable domain (remainder filled in from reference TRBV5-1 and TRBJ1-4): KAGVTQTPRYLIKTRGQQVTLSCSPISGHRSVSWYQQTPGQGLQFLFEYFSETQRNKGNFPGRFSGRQFSNSRSEMNVSTLELGDSALYLCASSLAATNEKLFFGSGTQLSVL.

This clone was picked up a small number of times. The rearrangement uses TRBV4-1 and TRBJ1-6; 9 bases map to TRBD1. With 1 base clipped from V and 8 bases from J, the junction kept 12 bases outside the gene matches. Germline CDR1 is MGHRA and CDR2 is YSYEKL. The CDR3 has 18 residues. CDR3 region: CASSQGEVGTGLDSPLHF. CDR3 coding DNA: TGCGCCAGCAGCCAAGGGGAAGTAGGGACAGGGCTTGATTCACCCCTCCACTTT.

This clone was seen a few times. The V call is TRBV5-1, the J call TRBJ2-7, with 10 bases fitting TRBD2. The CDR3 sequence is 16 residues long. Germline V lookup: CDR1 SGHRS, CDR2 YFSETQ. The V gene end was trimmed by 4 bases and the J gene end by 1 base; junction bases not matched to a gene: 8. The CDR3 loop is CASSLPERGGSYEQYF. The CDR3, as DNA: TGCGCCAGCAGCCTCCCCGAGCGGGGGGGGTCCTACGAGCAGTACTTC.

The chain links TRBV5-4 to TRBJ2-7, with TRBD2 identical over 10 bases. This CDR3 is built from 16 residues. The germline gives CDR1 SGHNT, CDR2 YYREEE (reference sequence). J lost 2 bases, V lost 3 bases, and 8 bases had no gene match. In nucleotides, the CDR3 is TGTGCCAGCAGCTCGGAAGGACTAGCGGTACCCTACGAGCAGTACTTC. This encodes CASSSEGLAVPYEQYF.

As concerns this clone: In the same sample, other DNA sequences code for this CDR3. The chain carries TRBV7-9 and TRBJ2-1; D is undetermined. The CDR3 spans 14 residues. In germline, CDR1 is SEHNR, CDR2 FQNEAQ (reference sequence). V was cut by 1 base and J by 2 bases, with 6 bases left in between. CDR3 protein: CASSLDTTYNEQFF. CDR3 DNA sequence: TGTGCCAGCAGCTTAGACACCACCTACAATGAGCAGTTCTTC.

This clone was seen just once. V is TRBV27 and J is TRBJ1-1; D gene uncertain. The germline gives CDR1 MNHEY, CDR2 SMNVEV (reference sequence). Trimming stripped 5 bases from V and 0 bases from J, with 10 bases between. The CDR3 totals 14 residues. CDR3 residues: CASSAGEMNTEAFF. The CDR3 nucleotides read TGTGCCAGCAGTGCCGGGGAGATGAACACTGAAGCTTTCTTT.

V gene TRBV4-3 combines with J gene TRBJ2-1; D remains ambiguous. CDR3 length equals 15 residues. The germline V and J ends were trimmed by 0 bases and 5 bases, with 11 bases remaining between them. The germline V gene has CDR1 LGHNA and CDR2 YSLEER. The CDR3 is CASSQDGRGNNEQFF. The CDR3 DNA follows: TGCGCCAGCAGCCAAGATGGTAGAGGAAACAATGAGCAGTTCTTC.

The rearrangement uses TRBV6-2 or TRBV6-3 and TRBJ1-5; D call uncertain. V gave up 2 bases and J gave up 7 bases, with 12 bases separating them. CDR1 and CDR2 from the germline V gene are MNHEY and SVGEGT. CDR3 length equals 14 residues. The CDR3 coding sequence is TGTGCCAGCAGTTACGTTGGGAGAGGACAGCCCCAGCATTTT. Encoded protein: CASSYVGRGQPQHF.

The CDR3 DNA follows: TGTGCCAGTAGTTCCCAGGATTCCTACAATGAGCAGTTCTTC. As protein: CASSSQDSYNEQFF. The chain has TRBV19 and TRBJ2-1; D not certain. The CDR3 extends over 14 amino acids. Germline values: CDR1 LNHDA, CDR2 SQIVND (reference sequence). Between the trimmed V and J ends, which lost 5 bases and 1 base, there was a span of 9 bases. The whole variable domain, filled in from reference TRBV19 and TRBJ2-1, reads DGGITQSPKYLFRKEGQNVTLSCEQNLNHDAMYWYRQDPGQGLRLIYYSQIVNDFQKGDIAEGYSVSREKKESFPLTVTSAQKNPTAFYLCASSSQDSYNEQFFGPGTRLTVL.

V and J are TRBV30 and TRBJ2-7; 10 bases line up with TRBD2. Germline V gives CDR1 GTSNPN, CDR2 SVGIG (reference sequence). The CDR3 runs to 15 residues. V gave up 0 bases and J gave up 7 bases; unmatched junction bases: 9. CDR3 nucleotide sequence: TGTGCCTGGAGTGTAAGCAGCGGGGGGGCTCAAGAGCAGTACTTC. Translated: CAWSVSSGGAQEQYF.